The 17 T cell receptor beta chains below were found in one sample sequenced in a study of OX40 agonist ivuxolimab in advanced cancers. The data were produced by immunoSEQ multiplex PCR, yet TCRdb's version contains in-frame clones alone and is incomplete. The repertoire has roughly 92,000 clones, around 80% of them found once; the top ten carry roughly 5.4%. The sample consisted of CD4+ or CD8+ T cells sorted from blood, taken in a trial of the OX40 agonist ivuxolimab. The receptors come from an adult with an advanced solid tumor such as melanoma, head and neck, liver or kidney cancer.

With regard to this clone: Sequence at one end of the junction differs from germline and may be a read error. This rearrangement joins TRBV5-8 to TRBJ1-1, with D unresolved. Germline V lookup: CDR1 SGHTS, CDR2 YDEGEE. There are 11 residues in the CDR3. In DNA form, the CDR3 reads TGTGCCAGCAGATTGGAGACCAAAGCTTTCTTT. This encodes CASRLETKAFF.

CDR3 DNA sequence: TGTGCCAGTAGTATAAGACGGCCGACTAATGAAAAACTGTTTTTT. It codes for CASSIRRPTNEKLFF. The V gene is TRBV19, the J gene TRBJ1-4; unclear D gene. This CDR3 region has 15 residues. Trimming shortened V by 2 bases and J by 2 bases, and 9 bases separated the two germline ends. Germline V gene data show CDR1 as LNHDA and CDR2 as SQIVND (reference sequence). Complete variable domain (other parts from reference TRBV19 and TRBJ1-4): DGGITQSPKYLFRKEGQNVTLSCEQNLNHDAMYWYRQDPGQGLRLIYYSQIVNDFQKGDIAEGYSVSREKKESFPLTVTSAQKNPTAFYLCASSIRRPTNEKLFFGSGTQLSVL.

The rearrangement joins TRBV4-1 to TRBJ1-1; 7 nucleotides line up with TRBD1. Trimming removed 0 bases from V and 4 bases from J; junction bases left unmatched: 2. The CDR3 is made up of 14 amino acids. Per germline, CDR1 MGHRA and CDR2 YSYEKL. CDR3 coding DNA: TGCGCCAGCAGCCAAGACAACAGGGGCACTGAAGCTTTCTTT. This translates into CASSQDNRGTEAFF.

This clone has a handful of counts. The gene calls are TRBV5-6 and TRBJ1-2, with 12 nucleotides matching TRBD1. Per germline, CDR1 SGHDT and CDR2 YYEEEE. Trimming cost V 4 bases and J 6 bases; bases outside gene matches: 13. The CDR3 sequence is 17 residues long. DNA of the CDR3: TGTGCCAGCAGCAAGGGGACAGGGGGCGCGTCTAATAATGGCTACACCTTC. It is translated as CASSKGTGGASNNGYTF.

The V and J genes are TRBV7-2 and TRBJ1-2, with a weak D call TRBD1 (5 bases). This CDR3 is built from 13 residues. Trimming pared 3 bases from V and 4 bases from J, leaving 9 bases between. Germline CDR1 and CDR2: SGHTA and FQGNSA. CDR3 nucleotides: TGTGCCAGCAGCTTCCAGGGTCCCTATGGCTACACCTTC. This sequence encodes CASSFQGPYGYTF.

The genes are TRBV19 and TRBJ1-2; TRBD1 is a possible D gene (5 bases). CDR3 length equals 14 residues. The ends were cut back, 4 bases at V and 0 bases at J, with 9 bases in the middle. Looked up from germline, CDR1 is LNHDA and CDR2 is SQIVND (reference sequence). In DNA, the CDR3 is TGTGCCAGTAGTAACGACAGAGCTAACTATGGCTACACCTTC. This encodes CASSNDRANYGYTF.

The rearrangement uses TRBV14 and TRBJ2-1, with D possibly TRBD1 on 6 matching bases. This CDR3 spans 14 amino acids. Germline V gene lookup returns CDR1 SGHDN and CDR2 FVKESK. V lost 2 bases and J lost 4, with 9 bases in between. Here the CDR3 reads CASSQIQGYNEQFF. The CDR3 DNA follows: TGTGCCAGCAGCCAAATACAGGGTTACAATGAGCAGTTCTTC.

The J gene is TRBJ1-2, the V gene TRBV19; 7 nucleotides align to TRBD1. J gave up 4 bases and V 5 bases, and 7 bases lay outside the gene matches. The CDR3 loop spans 14 amino acids. Germline loops: CDR1 LNHDA, CDR2 SQIVND (reference sequence). For the CDR3, the DNA is TGTGCCAGTAGTCTCAAGGGGGACAGCTATGGCTACACCTTC. This translates into CASSLKGDSYGYTF.

This clone has just one count. V gene TRBV5-8 combines with J gene TRBJ1-5, with no clear D. With 0 bases removed from V and 1 base from J, the gap between germline ends came to 11 bases. CDR1 SGHTS and CDR2 YDEGEE come from the germline V gene. This CDR3 contains 16 residues. The CDR3 spells CASSLVRDRSNQPQHF. The DNA for the CDR3 is TGTGCCAGCAGCTTGGTACGGGATAGGAGCAATCAGCCCCAGCATTTT. Full variable domain (missing parts from reference TRBV5-8 and TRBJ1-5): EAGVTQSPTHLIKTRGQQATLRCSPISGHTSVYWYQQALGLGLQFLLWYDEGEERNRGNFPPRFSGRQFPNYSSELNVNALELEDSALYLCASSLVRDRSNQPQHFGDGTRLSIL.

V gene TRBV27 combines with J gene TRBJ2-7; possible D gene TRBD1, 6 bases. In germline, CDR1 is MNHEY, CDR2 SMNVEV (reference sequence). V was cut by 7 bases and J by 3 bases, with 7 bases left in between. This CDR3 comprises 11 residues. CDR3 nucleotide sequence: TGTGCCAGCAAGACAGGCTACGAGCAGTACTTC. Translated, it gives CASKTGYEQYF.

J is TRBJ2-7 and V is TRBV6-5, with a possible D match to TRBD1 (5 bases). Trimming pared 4 bases from V and 7 bases from J, leaving 11 bases between. This CDR3 contains 12 residues. Germline assignment: CDR1 MNHEY and CDR2 SVGAGI. As DNA, the CDR3 is TGTGCCAGCAGTTCAGGGCCAGGGGAGCAGTACTTC. Translating it yields CASSSGPGEQYF.

V usage is TRBV19 and J usage is TRBJ2-7; 11 bases line up with TRBD2. Germline assignment: CDR1 LNHDA and CDR2 SQIVND (reference sequence). Losses at the gene ends were 3 bases for V and 4 bases for J; bases not matched to a gene: 5. The CDR3 has 15 amino acids. The DNA of the CDR3 is TGTGCCAGTAGTATGCAGGGACTAGCGGCATACGAGCAGTACTTC. Encoded protein: CASSMQGLAAYEQYF.

J is TRBJ2-7 and V is TRBV14, with 10 bases fitting TRBD1. Germline assignment: CDR1 SGHDN and CDR2 FVKESK. Losses at the gene ends were 4 bases for V and 3 bases for J; bases not matched to a gene: 3. This CDR3 has 14 amino acids. The CDR3 spells CASSPGTGDYEQYF. CDR3 sequence (DNA): TGTGCCAGCAGCCCAGGGACAGGGGACTACGAGCAGTACTTC.

This chain connects TRBV6-1 to TRBJ2-1; D is unclear. Germline CDR1 MNHNS, CDR2 SASEGT. Trimming took 4 bases from V and 6 from J, leaving 7 bases between them. The CDR3 consists of 12 residues. Here the CDR3 DNA reads TGTGCCAGCAGTGTCCCGGGCAATGAGCAGTTCTTC. Its protein is CASSVPGNEQFF.

This sequence joins TRBV19 and TRBJ1-1; D perhaps matches TRBD1 (5 bases). V gave up 2 bases and J gave up 6 bases, with 22 bases separating them. Germline V CDR1 and CDR2: LNHDA, SQIVND (reference sequence). The CDR3 loop spans 17 amino acids. The CDR3 coding sequence is TGTGCCAGTAGTATAAGGGCGGTGAGGAGGGCGGGGGCTGAAGCTTTCTTT. Protein product: CASSIRAVRRAGAEAFF.

The chain joins TRBV4-1 to TRBJ1-2, with D uncertain. The V gene's germline CDR1 is MGHRA and CDR2 YSYEKL. With 0 bases removed from V and 4 bases from J, the gap between germline ends came to 12 bases. This CDR3 is 15 amino acids long. The CDR3 protein is CASSQEGTVLYGYTF. CDR3 sequence (DNA): TGCGCCAGCAGCCAAGAGGGAACAGTACTCTATGGCTACACCTTC.

CDR3: CASSYGQGEAFF. CDR3 DNA: TGTGCCAGCAGTTACGGGCAGGGGGAGGCTTTCTTT. The chain has TRBV6-5 and TRBJ1-1; TRBD1 matches at 7 bases. The CDR3 sequence is 12 residues long. V dropped 2 bases and J dropped 11; count of bases not matched to a gene: 5. Germline V gene data show CDR1 as MNHEY and CDR2 as SVGAGI.